This record covers a single T cell receptor beta chain. Its antigen is currently unknown. Primers for the PCR totalled 60 Vbeta and 13 Jbeta. Here immunoSEQ multiplex PCR was the method, and the copy in TCRdb shows in-frame clones only, minus some. This table holds around 97,000 clones, around 81% found once. This specimen comes from a study of cytomegalovirus exposure and HLA in healthy donors. In the study overall: Roughly 92 million unique TCRs, all from HLA-typed donors, were included in an early release of the data. Findings and caveats of the study: Immune exposure was documented only through CMV serostatus. Researchers reported from a later analysis that most CMV-associated TCR beta chains appeared HLA-restricted.

Germline CDR1 is KGHSH and CDR2 is LQKENI. The CDR3 spans 16 residues. V lost 3 bases to trimming and J lost 7 bases; unmatched junction nucleotides: 6. The gene calls are TRBV18 and TRBJ2-1; 13 bases map to TRBD2. This clonotype was sampled from a man aged 35 to 55 in good health and CMV-seropositive. The sample taken for sequencing was PBMCs. CDR3 in DNA: TGTGCCAGCTCACCGAGGACTAGCGGGAGTGGTAATGAGCAGTTCTTC. Its protein is CASSPRTSGSGNEQFF.